The rows below give T cell receptor beta chains drawn from one sample of a study of CD8 T cells in Susac syndrome. From the immunoSEQ multiplex PCR reads, TCRdb called clonotypes with MiXCR, one entry per CDR3 protein. The sample holds fewer than 300,000 distinct CDR3 sequences, more than 75% seen once. The sequencing input was CD8+ T cells from PBMCs. These receptors originate from a human donor with multiple sclerosis. The CDR3 runs from the conserved cysteine through the conserved F or W. Fields, in order: clone size, D gene, V gene, J gene, CDR3 protein, CDR3 DNA. The D gene is left open where the match is weak. Rows may omit the clone size; those that give it use once, few, many or a size class.

>-|-|TRBV19|TRBJ2-7
CASSLGLLYEQYF
TGTGCCAGTAGTCTTGGACTCCTCTACGAGCAGTACTTC
>-|-|TRBV3-1|TRBJ2-1
CASSQGGRNEQFF
TGTGCCAGCAGCCAAGGTGGGCGGAATGAGCAGTTCTTC
>-|TRBD1|TRBV12-3/TRBV12-4|TRBJ2-5
CASSTGQGAETQYF
TGTGCCAGCAGTACGGGACAGGGGGCCGAGACCCAGTACTTC
>-|TRBD2|TRBV9|TRBJ2-3
CASSVASGGRAGDTQYF
TGTGCCAGCAGCGTAGCATCAGGCGGGAGGGCCGGAGATACGCAGTATTTT
>-|TRBD1|TRBV6-4|TRBJ1-1
CAGLQGAVTEAFF
TGTGCCGGGCTACAGGGGGCCGTTACTGAAGCTTTCTTT
>-|TRBD2|TRBV28|TRBJ2-5
CATKLAGEETQYF
TGTGCCACTAAACTAGCGGGAGAAGAGACCCAGTACTTC
>-|-|TRBV7-8|TRBJ1-1
CASSSQGAGVLMNTEAFF
TGTGCCAGCAGCTCCCAAGGGGCCGGGGTACTCATGAACACTGAAGCTTTCTTT
>-|TRBD2|TRBV11-2|TRBJ2-2
CASSSLTSGGSSNTGELFF
TGTGCCAGCAGCTCCTTGACTAGCGGGGGATCCTCGAACACCGGGGAGCTGTTTTTT
>-|-|TRBV19|TRBJ2-7
CASSTPGLFYEQYF
TGTGCCAGTAGTACCCCGGGATTGTTCTACGAGCAGTACTTC
>-|-|TRBV9|TRBJ2-7
CASSPNSGTPNYEQYF
TGTGCCAGCAGCCCAAATTCCGGGACACCTAACTACGAGCAGTACTTC
>-|-|TRBV7-9|TRBJ1-2
CASSLGRVGYGYTF
TGTGCCAGCAGCTTAGGCAGGGTCGGCTATGGCTACACCTTC
>-|TRBD2|TRBV6-6|TRBJ2-1
CAIGTSGSSYNEQFF
TGTGCCATCGGGACTAGCGGAAGCTCCTACAATGAGCAGTTCTTC
>-|-|TRBV5-6|TRBJ2-1
CASSDFSAEGVKNEQFF
TGTGCCAGCAGCGACTTTTCCGCGGAGGGGGTGAAGAATGAGCAGTTCTTC
>-|TRBD2|TRBV7-9|TRBJ2-3
CASLLASGGPDTQYF
TGTGCCAGCCTTCTGGCTAGCGGGGGACCAGATACGCAGTATTTT
>-|-|TRBV6-5|TRBJ2-5
CASSYYPPPEGETQYF
TGTGCCAGCAGTTACTACCCGCCCCCGGAGGGAGAGACCCAGTACTTC
>-|-|TRBV7-8|TRBJ2-1
CASSQGGPGNEQFF
TGTGCCAGCAGCCAAGGAGGGCCGGGGAATGAGCAGTTCTTC
>-|-|TRBV10-3|TRBJ2-1
CAISESLGNEQFF
TGTGCCATCAGTGAGTCATTAGGTAATGAGCAGTTCTTC
>-|TRBD1|TRBV20-1|TRBJ2-3
CSATTGVRADTQYF
TGCAGTGCGACGACAGGGGTTCGGGCAGATACGCAGTATTTT
>-|-|TRBV6-1|TRBJ2-7
CAGRTRGAEQYF
TGTGCCGGTCGGACCCGGGGGGCCGAGCAGTACTTC
>-|-|TRBV2|TRBJ2-1
CASSEWQTRGDEQFF
TGTGCCAGCAGTGAATGGCAGACCCGAGGGGATGAGCAGTTCTTC
>-|TRBD2|TRBV19|TRBJ2-1
CASTLRGLAGGLPNEQFF
TGTGCCAGTACCCTCAGGGGTCTAGCGGGAGGACTTCCGAATGAGCAGTTCTTC
>-|-|TRBV25-1|TRBJ2-7
CASSEELWGDEQYF
TGTGCCAGCAGTGAGGAGTTATGGGGGGACGAGCAGTACTTC
>-|TRBD2|TRBV10-3|TRBJ2-1
CAISGPFLTSGRSSYNEQFF
TGTGCCATCAGTGGGCCCTTCTTGACTAGCGGGAGATCTTCCTACAATGAGCAGTTCTTC
>once|TRBD2|TRBV6-4|TRBJ2-5
CASSMTSGRAETQYF
TGTGCCAGCAGCATGACTAGCGGGAGGGCCGAGACCCAGTACTTC
>-|-|TRBV29-1|TRBJ2-1
CSVAGSGEYNEQFF
TGCAGCGTTGCCGGCTCAGGGGAGTACAATGAGCAGTTCTTC